Shown below are 4 T cell receptor beta chains from a single sample sequenced in a study of T cell repertoires and HLA-DP antigens. Profiled with immunoSEQ multiplex PCR; TCRdb holds only in-frame clones, not every one. Of about 89,000 clones in the sample, about nine tenths were seen once. Which antigens these TCRs recognize remains unknown. The sample was CD4+ T cells from PBMCs. The source of these receptors is a man in his fifties in good health and CMV-seronegative.

This clone has just a few counts. The rearrangement joins TRBV2 to TRBJ1-1; D is perhaps TRBD1 (5 bases). CDR3 size: 12 residues. Germline loops: CDR1 SNHLY, CDR2 FYNNEI. Trimming pared 6 bases from V and 3 bases from J, leaving 8 bases between. The CDR3 DNA reads TGTGCCAGCAGAGGGGAATACACTGAAGCTTTCTTT. Translating gives CASRGEYTEAFF.

This chain joins TRBV7-2 and TRBJ2-2, with D possibly TRBD2 on 6 matching bases. CDR1 and CDR2 (germline): SGHTA, FQGNSA. This CDR3 has 14 residues. V gave up 5 bases and J gave up 6 bases, with 13 bases separating them. The CDR3 region has the DNA TGTGCCAGCAGCACCTCTAGCGTCGCCGGGGAGCTGTTTTTT. Translated: CASSTSSVAGELFF.

The genes are TRBV7-9 and TRBJ2-7; a possible D gene is TRBD1 (6 bases). Germline loops: CDR1 SEHNR, CDR2 FQNEAQ (reference sequence). Trimming removed 0 bases at V and 6 bases at J, with 15 bases between. CDR3 length: 15 residues. The CDR3 spells CASSLATGVGLEQYF. CDR3 DNA sequence: TGTGCCAGCAGCTTAGCGACAGGAGTCGGGCTCGAGCAGTACTTC.

The chain combines TRBV6-5 with TRBJ1-6, with 8 positions matching TRBD1. This CDR3 spans 13 amino acids. Germline CDR1 and CDR2: MNHEY and SVGAGI. Losses at the gene ends were 6 bases for V and 8 bases for J; bases not matched to a gene: 3. As DNA, the CDR3 is TGTGCCAGCAGCGTGGACAGGGATTCACCCCTCCACTTT. Its protein product is CASSVDRDSPLHF.